This note documents a single TCR beta chain sequence. CDR3 size: 14 residues. Germline V gives CDR1 SGHTA, CDR2 FQGNSA. The ends lost 5 bases at V and 5 bases at J; junction bases unmatched: 6. Generated by immunoSEQ multiplex PCR, the TCRdb table keeps only in-frame clones and is missing some. The sample lists fewer than 3 million clones, roughly 92% occurring once. The data were taken from a study of shared clonotypes between healthy human individuals. The V and J genes are TRBV7-2 and TRBJ1-1; 9 nucleotides agree with TRBD1. Input material: naive CD4+ T cells from PBMCs. Subset defined: CD45RA+ positively selected. This clonotype was obtained from a man younger than 35 in good health. Some clones in this sample may be carry-over from other donors' samples. CDR3 sequence reads: CASSLIQGATEAFF. CDR3 in DNA: TGTGCCAGCAGCCTAATACAGGGGGCGACTGAAGCTTTCTTT.